The table lists the clone carrying this T cell receptor beta chain with many counts. Time point indicated: technical triplicate 3. This entry comes from a study of neurological immune-mediated disorders. V lost 7 bases to trimming and J lost 1 base; unmatched junction nucleotides: 6. This CDR3 spans 15 amino acids. Germline assignment: CDR1 MNHEY and CDR2 SVGAGI. The cDNA was generated by 5'RACE with 10-nucleotide random UMIs. Each CDR3 protein gets one entry after TCRdb re-called the 5' RACE reads with MiXCR. The table includes around 30,000 distinct CDR3 sequences, about 17% detected once. Sequenced input: CD4+ T cells from blood. The clonotype was recovered from a female donor with HTLV-1-associated myelopathy (HAM/TSP). The chain is built from TRBV6-5 and TRBJ2-1; 8 nucleotides agree with TRBD2. The CDR3 coding sequence is TGTGCCAGCAACCGGGGGGGGACGTCCTACAATGAGCAGTTCTTC. It specifies CASNRGGTSYNEQFF.